This TCR beta chain was documented in a study of long-term antiretroviral therapy in people with HIV. Participants with HIV, all of them, were treated in the United States. Germline CDR1 and CDR2: LNHDA and SQIVND (reference sequence). The V gene end was trimmed by 2 bases and the J gene end by 7 bases; junction bases not matched to a gene: 6. The CDR3 spans 15 residues. This clone came up a few times. Different DNA sequences within this sample yield the same CDR3. Runs used v3.0 of the immunoSEQ assay and were done at survey level. Sequencing efforts were directed toward about 40,000-55,000 T-cell genomes per sample. Measured with immunoSEQ multiplex PCR; TCRdb has only the in-frame clones, and not every one. The repertoire has about 39,000 clones, 75% to 90% of them found once; the top ten carry around 3.9%.

The receptor was isolated from a young woman with HIV. The chain carries TRBV19 and TRBJ2-1; TRBD2 matches at 9 bases. Sample: unsorted PBMCs, taken just before starting antiretroviral therapy. Written as DNA, the CDR3 is TGTGCCAGTAGTATAAGTAGCGGGAGTCTAAATGAGCAGTTCTTC. This gives the protein CASSISSGSLNEQFF.